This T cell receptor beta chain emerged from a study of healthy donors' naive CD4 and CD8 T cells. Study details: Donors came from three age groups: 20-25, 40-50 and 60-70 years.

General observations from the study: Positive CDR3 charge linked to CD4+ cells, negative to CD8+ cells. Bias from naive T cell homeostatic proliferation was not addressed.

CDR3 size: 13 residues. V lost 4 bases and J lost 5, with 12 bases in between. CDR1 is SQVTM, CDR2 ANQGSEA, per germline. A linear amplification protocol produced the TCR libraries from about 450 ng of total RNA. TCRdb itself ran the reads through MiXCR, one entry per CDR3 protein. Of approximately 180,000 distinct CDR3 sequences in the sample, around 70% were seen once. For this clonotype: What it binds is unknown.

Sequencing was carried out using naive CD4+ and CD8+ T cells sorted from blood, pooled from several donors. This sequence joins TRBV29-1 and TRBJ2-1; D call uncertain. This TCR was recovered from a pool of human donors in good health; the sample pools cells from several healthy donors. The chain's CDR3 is CSVVGLPHNEQFF. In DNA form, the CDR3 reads TGCAGCGTTGTAGGGCTACCACACAATGAGCAGTTCTTC.